These 31 T cell receptor beta chains share one sample of origin, sequenced in a study of cytomegalovirus exposure and HLA in healthy donors. Both 60 Vbeta primers and 13 Jbeta primers went into the PCR. The method was immunoSEQ multiplex PCR; TCRdb's version includes in-frame clones alone and lacks a portion of them. In the table there are approximately 78,000 clones, approximately 70% of which are singletons. The sequencing sample was made of PBMCs. The source of these receptors is a man aged 35-49 years in good health and CMV-seropositive.

This clone was recorded a few times. The chain has TRBV5-6 and TRBJ2-7; 8 bases map to TRBD1. Germline V gene lookup returns CDR1 SGHDT and CDR2 YYEEEE. This CDR3 is 14 amino acids long. The junction had 7 bases not matched to a gene; V was cut back by 7 bases and J by 1 base. In DNA form, the CDR3 reads TGTGCCAGCGAAGACAGGGGAAGGTCCTACGAGCAGTACTTC. Protein sequence: CASEDRGRSYEQYF.

J is TRBJ1-1 and V is TRBV7-2; D ambiguous. Trimming shortened V by 5 bases and J by 1 base, and 14 bases separated the two germline ends. Germline CDR1 SGHTA, CDR2 FQGNSA. This CDR3 has 15 amino acids. CDR3 sequence reads: CASSPNGLGNTEAFF. The CDR3 bases are TGTGCCAGCAGCCCGAACGGACTAGGGAACACTGAAGCTTTCTTT.

This clone was recorded once. The rearrangement joins TRBV9 to TRBJ1-1; the D is unclear. V dropped 0 bases and J dropped 1 base, with 7 bases sitting between them. The CDR3 is 14 residues long. The germline V gene encodes CDR1 SGDLS and CDR2 YYNGEE. The CDR3 DNA follows: TGTGCCAGCAGCGTAGGCACAAAGAACACTGAAGCTTTCTTT. Translation gives CASSVGTKNTEAFF.

In this sample, this clone turned up a few times. The chain carries TRBV18 and TRBJ1-2, with D perhaps matching TRBD1 (5 bases). Germline V lookup: CDR1 KGHSH, CDR2 LQKENI. V dropped 2 bases and J dropped 5 bases, with 9 bases sitting between them. The CDR3 extends over 13 amino acids. The CDR3 here is CASSPGTQYGYTF. The CDR3 bases are TGTGCCAGCTCACCAGGGACTCAATATGGCTACACCTTC.

This CDR3 reads CASGRASGGYEQFF. The CDR3 nucleotides are TGTGCCAGTGGACGGGCTAGCGGGGGTTATGAGCAGTTCTTC. The V and J genes are TRBV19 and TRBJ2-1, with 10 positions matching TRBD2. V was clipped by 8 bases and J by 8 bases; unmatched bases: 9. Germline V gene lookup returns CDR1 LNHDA and CDR2 SQIVND (reference sequence). The CDR3 length is 14 residues.

This chain links TRBV11-3 with TRBJ1-4; no firm D call. The V end was cut by 5 bases, the J end by 4 bases, with 5 bases between. The length of the CDR3 is 12 residues. Germline assignment: CDR1 SGHNT and CDR2 YENEEA. This CDR3 is CASSRDNEKLFF. Written as DNA, the CDR3 is TGTGCCAGCAGCCGCGATAATGAAAAACTGTTTTTT. The variable domain in full, with the rest retrieved from reference TRBV11-3 and TRBJ1-4, is EAGVVQSPRYKIIEKKQPVAFWCNPISGHNTLYWYLQNLGQGPELLIRYENEEAVDDSQLPKDRFSAERLKGVDSTLKIQPAELGDSAVYLCASSRDNEKLFFGSGTQLSVL.

The chain is built from TRBV9 and TRBJ2-1; TRBD1 matches 10 bases. J gave up 8 bases and V 2 bases, and 7 bases lay outside the gene matches. CDR1 is SGDLS, CDR2 YYNGEE, per germline. This CDR3 contains 15 residues. CDR3 sequence: CASSVPGTGEHEQFF. The CDR3 DNA reads as TGTGCCAGCAGCGTCCCCGGGACAGGGGAGCATGAGCAGTTCTTC.

CDR3 region: CASSSGYYGYTF. CDR3 DNA sequence: TGTGCCAGCAGCTCGGGGTACTATGGCTACACCTTC. The gene calls are TRBV7-9 and TRBJ1-2; D is ambiguous. V gave up 4 bases and J gave up 3 bases, with 6 bases separating them. CDR3 size: 12 residues. Germline V gene sequence: CDR1 SEHNR, CDR2 FQNEAQ (reference sequence).

A word on this clone: At one of its ends the junction is not consistent with the germline gene, which may arise from a read error. This sample includes further DNA sequences coding for the same CDR3. This chain connects TRBV9 to TRBJ1-5; possible D gene TRBD1, 6 bases. CDR1 is SGDLS and CDR2 is YYNGEE in the germline V gene. The length of the CDR3 is 15 residues. CDR3 loop: CASSENFEGDQPQHF. In DNA, the CDR3 is TGTGCCAGCAGCGAAAACTTTGAGGGGGATCAGCCCCAGCACTTT.

The rearrangement links TRBV4-1 to TRBJ2-7; TRBD2 agrees at 8 bases. J was trimmed by 3 bases and V by 0 bases; bases with no gene match: 7. The CDR3 extends over 16 amino acids. Germline values: CDR1 MGHRA, CDR2 YSYEKL. The CDR3 region has the DNA TGCGCCAGCAGCCAAGAAACGGGGGGGGTGATCTACGAGCAGTACTTC. This gives the protein CASSQETGGVIYEQYF.

The DNA for the CDR3 is TGTGCCAGCTCACCAGACGCATCCCAGGGAGGAAACACCATATATTTT. Encoded protein: CASSPDASQGGNTIYF. This sequence joins TRBV18 and TRBJ1-3, with TRBD1 as a possible D gene (5 bases). Germline CDR1 reads KGHSH; CDR2 reads LQKENI. V dropped 2 bases and J dropped 4 bases, with 15 bases sitting between them. There are 16 residues in the CDR3.

This clone was detected only a few times. The rearrangement links TRBV7-6 to TRBJ1-3; D uncertain. The CDR3 totals 14 residues. CDR1 is SGHVS, CDR2 FNYEAQ, per germline. V was cut by 1 base and J by 2 bases, with 6 bases left in between. CDR3 sequence (DNA): TGTGCCAGCAGCTTAGGGCAGACTGGAAACACCATATATTTT. The encoded protein is CASSLGQTGNTIYF.

This chain uses TRBV18 with TRBJ2-7, with D tentatively TRBD2 (5 bases). Trimming took 3 bases from V and 0 from J, leaving 9 bases between them. The CDR3 totals 14 residues. Germline-derived CDR1 and CDR2 are KGHSH and LQKENI. DNA of the CDR3: TGTGCCAGCTCACCTCTCGGGGACTCCTACGAGCAGTACTTC. This translates into CASSPLGDSYEQYF. The whole variable domain, remainder taken from reference TRBV18 and TRBJ2-7, is NAGVMQNPRHLVRRRGQEARLRCSPMKGHSHVYWYRQLPEEGLKFMVYLQKENIIDESGMPKERFSAEFPKEGPSILRIQQVVRGDSAAYFCASSPLGDSYEQYFGPGTRLTVT.

The chain couples TRBV30 to TRBJ1-2; 7 bases fit TRBD1. The CDR3 is 13 amino acids. Germline V CDR1 and CDR2: GTSNPN, SVGIG (reference sequence). V lost 0 bases and J lost 8; bases outside the gene matches: 6. CDR3 in DNA: TGTGCCTGGAGTGTAAAGGGGGCGAGCGGCTACACCTTC. As protein: CAWSVKGASGYTF. Full variable domain (outside the CDR3, taken from reference TRBV30 and TRBJ1-2): SQTIHQWPATLVQPVGSPLSLECTVEGTSNPNLYWYRQAAGRGLQLLFYSVGIGQISSEVPQNLSASRPQDRQFILSSKKLLLSDSGFYLCAWSVKGASGYTFGSGTRLTVV.

The chain is built from TRBV2 and TRBJ2-3; D is perhaps TRBD1 (6 bases). The CDR3 spans 15 residues. The germline V gene encodes CDR1 SNHLY and CDR2 FYNNEI. The V end lost 1 base, the J end lost 5 bases, and 13 bases lay between the germline ends. The CDR3: CASSEDRAAGDTQYF. The CDR3 DNA reads TGTGCCAGCAGTGAAGACAGGGCCGCTGGAGATACGCAGTATTTT. Complete variable domain (other parts from reference TRBV2 and TRBJ2-3): EPEVTQTPSHQVTQMGQEVILRCVPISNHLYFYWYRQILGQKVEFLVSFYNNEISEKSEIFDDQFSVERPDGSNFTLKIRSTKLEDSAMYFCASSEDRAAGDTQYFGPGTRLTVL.

This chain uses TRBV5-4 with TRBJ1-1, with 8 bases fitting TRBD1. The CDR3 loop spans 14 amino acids. CDR1 and CDR2 from the germline V gene are SGHNT and YYREEE (reference sequence). With V trimmed by 6 bases and J by 4 bases, 8 bases remained unmatched. CDR3 protein: CASTRTGRGTEAFF. Here the CDR3 DNA reads TGTGCCAGCACCAGGACAGGGCGAGGCACTGAAGCTTTCTTT. Complete variable domain (other parts from reference TRBV5-4 and TRBJ1-1): ETGVTQSPTHLIKTRGQQVTLRCSSQSGHNTVSWYQQALGQGPQFIFQYYREEENGRGNFPPRFSGLQFPNYSSELNVNALELDDSALYLCASTRTGRGTEAFFGQGTRLTVV.

This clone was recorded only once. The chain recombines TRBV4-1 with TRBJ1-2; D is uncertain. Between the trimmed V and J ends, which lost 4 bases and 1 base, there was a span of 10 bases. Germline V gene lookup returns CDR1 MGHRA and CDR2 YSYEKL. CDR3 length equals 14 residues. The CDR3 DNA follows: TGCGCCAGCAGCCCAGCGCCGGATAACTATGGCTACACCTTC. This codes for CASSPAPDNYGYTF.

V and J are TRBV4-2 and TRBJ2-3, with 8 bases identical to TRBD2. Trimming at V came to 4 bases and at J to 4 bases, leaving 13 bases not matched to a gene. Germline CDR1 and CDR2: LGHNA and YNFKEQ. CDR3 length: 17 amino acids. This CDR3 is CASSRTSGGSDSDTQYF. The CDR3 bases are TGTGCCAGCAGCCGGACAAGCGGGGGCTCTGATTCAGATACGCAGTATTTT.

The genes are TRBV7-2 and TRBJ2-5, with 10 bases identical to TRBD2. This CDR3 is built from 16 residues. Looked up from germline, CDR1 is SGHTA and CDR2 is FQGNSA. The trim removed 0 bases at V and 2 bases at J, leaving 3 bases unmatched. Written as DNA, the CDR3 is TGTGCCAGCAGCTTAGCTGGTAGCGGGGGGCAAGAGACCCAGTACTTC. Translating gives CASSLAGSGGQETQYF.

This clone has only a few counts. The rearrangement uses TRBV9 and TRBJ2-1; weak D call: TRBD1 (5 bases). The V and J ends lost 0 bases and 6 bases respectively, with 10 bases between them. The length of the CDR3 is 14 residues. Germline V gives CDR1 SGDLS, CDR2 YYNGEE. CDR3 loop: CASSVAGLFNEQFF. Written as DNA, the CDR3 is TGTGCCAGCAGCGTAGCAGGGTTATTCAATGAGCAGTTCTTC.

This sequence joins TRBV4-3 and TRBJ1-6, with TRBD1 as a possible D gene (6 bases). This CDR3 is built from 15 residues. V lost 0 bases, J lost 9 bases, and 12 bases lay in between. Germline V gene lookup returns CDR1 LGHNA and CDR2 YSLEER. DNA for the CDR3: TGCGCCAGCAGCCAAGATCAGGGGACCGGTTCACCCCTCCACTTT. This sequence encodes CASSQDQGTGSPLHF.

The genes are TRBV25-1 and TRBJ2-7, with D hard to call. Trimming left V 5 bases short and J 3 bases short, with 8 bases between. Germline V lookup: CDR1 MGHDK, CDR2 SYGVNS. The CDR3 is 12 residues long. CDR3 sequence reads: CASSSHSYEQYF. The CDR3 DNA sequence: TGTGCCAGCAGTTCTCACAGCTACGAGCAGTACTTC.

This chain connects TRBV9 to TRBJ1-6; 8 nucleotides line up with TRBD1. Trimming took 3 bases from V and 7 from J; bases not matched to a gene: 6. The CDR3 loop spans 15 amino acids. Germline CDR1 and CDR2: SGDLS and YYNGEE. The DNA for the CDR3 is TGTGCCAGCAGCGCGACAGGGGCGGCAAATTCACCCCTCCACTTT. This sequence encodes CASSATGAANSPLHF.

The chain uses TRBV4-1 and TRBJ2-3; D ambiguous. The V gene's germline CDR1 is MGHRA and CDR2 YSYEKL. CDR3 length equals 14 residues. Trimming cost V 0 bases and J 2 bases, with 6 bases left between them. CDR3 nucleotides: TGCGCCAGCAGCCAAGAAGCCAACACAGATACGCAGTATTTT. The encoded protein is CASSQEANTDTQYF.

The rearrangement links TRBV11-2 to TRBJ2-5; D perhaps matches TRBD2 (6 bases). The CDR3 has 12 residues. CDR1 and CDR2 from the germline V gene are SGHAT and FQNNGV. The V end was cut by 2 bases, the J end by 13 bases, with 14 bases between. In nucleotides, the CDR3 is TGTGCCAGCAGCTTATTAGGAGGGCCTGGGTACTTC. It encodes CASSLLGGPGYF. Full variable domain (outside the CDR3, taken from reference TRBV11-2 and TRBJ2-5): EAGVAQSPRYKIIEKRQSVAFWCNPISGHATLYWYQQILGQGPKLLIQFQNNGVVDDSQLPKDRFSAERLKGVDSTLKIQPAKLEDSAVYLCASSLLGGPGYFGPGTRLLVL.

The gene calls are TRBV4-3 and TRBJ2-3; TRBD1 is a possible D gene (5 bases). Germline V gene sequence: CDR1 LGHNA, CDR2 YSLEER. CDR3 length equals 14 residues. V lost 0 bases to trimming and J lost 4 bases, with 8 bases between them. The CDR3 protein is CASSQDGASDTQYF. CDR3 DNA: TGCGCCAGCAGCCAAGATGGGGCCTCAGATACGCAGTATTTT.

The table lists this clone with a few counts. V usage is TRBV2 and J usage is TRBJ2-5, with D unclear. The DNA end is more similar to TRBJ2-7, so the J call may be wrong. Germline CDR1 SNHLY, CDR2 FYNNEI. The CDR3 runs 14 residues. Written as DNA, the CDR3 is TGTGCCAGCAGAGCAGACGGAGCCTACTACGAGCAGTACTTC. This sequence encodes CASRADGAYYEQYF.

This clone was seen more than once but under ten times. The chain links TRBV6-5 to TRBJ2-7; TRBD2 aligns across 11 bases. Germline V lookup: CDR1 MNHEY, CDR2 SVGAGI. J gave up 8 bases and V 6 bases, and 12 bases lay outside the gene matches. CDR3 length equals 15 residues. CDR3 DNA: TGTGCCAGCAGCCTAACTAGCGGGGGTCGTGGAAAGCAGTACTTC. Translated: CASSLTSGGRGKQYF.

The chain is built from TRBV29-1 and TRBJ1-3; D might be TRBD1 (5 bases). The CDR3 loop spans 18 amino acids. Looked up from germline, CDR1 is SQVTM and CDR2 is ANQGSEA. CDR3 residues: CTTGGDLLIFCSGNTIYF. DNA of the CDR3: TGCACCACGGGCGGGGACCTTCTTATTTTTTGCTCTGGAAACACCATATATTTT.

CDR3 sequence (DNA): TGCGCCAGCAGCTTGGTAGGGGTATCCGGCCAAGAGACCCAGTACTTC. Protein sequence: CASSLVGVSGQETQYF. V is TRBV5-1 and J is TRBJ2-5, with D possibly matching TRBD1 (5 bases). Trimming left V 0 bases short and J 1 base short, with 13 bases between. The length of the CDR3 is 16 residues. In germline, CDR1 is SGHRS, CDR2 YFSETQ.

This clone was detected a few times. The V and J genes are TRBV7-9 and TRBJ1-1; a possible D gene is TRBD1 (6 bases). CDR3 size: 14 residues. Trimming removed 3 bases from V and 1 base from J, with 9 bases in between. Germline lookup yields CDR1 SEHNR and CDR2 FQNEAQ (reference sequence). Here the CDR3 reads CASSLGQANTEAFF. As DNA, the CDR3 is TGTGCCAGCAGCTTGGGACAAGCGAACACTGAAGCTTTCTTT.